Presented here are 9 T cell receptor beta chains from one specimen sequenced in a study of blood T cell repertoires in COVID-19 (dated by TCRdb to the early 2020s). Library generation was performed with the immunoSEQ multiplex PCR assay. TCRdb limited this immuneACCESS table to in-frame rearrangements with V and J called. A share of clones is missing; checked studies link under half to unresolved V genes, and the rest is unexplained. The sample yields just over 80,000 clones; more than 75% were counted once. The top ten hold 15% to 20% of the sample. The sequenced material came from peripheral blood. Receptors were obtained from a woman older than 75 with active or convalescent COVID-19.

The chain is built from TRBV5-1 and TRBJ1-1; perhaps TRBD1 as D (6 bases). Between the trimmed V and J ends, which lost 0 bases and 2 bases, there was a span of 11 bases. The germline gives CDR1 SGHRS, CDR2 YFSETQ. The CDR3 runs 15 residues. The CDR3 nucleotides read TGCGCCAGCAGCTTGGGATCAGGGACAAACACTGAAGCTTTCTTT. It encodes CASSLGSGTNTEAFF. Full variable domain (remainder filled in from reference TRBV5-1 and TRBJ1-1): KAGVTQTPRYLIKTRGQQVTLSCSPISGHRSVSWYQQTPGQGLQFLFEYFSETQRNKGNFPGRFSGRQFSNSRSEMNVSTLELGDSALYLCASSLGSGTNTEAFFGQGTRLTVV.

This clone was seen a few times. This chain connects TRBV6-2 or TRBV6-3 to TRBJ1-1; TRBD1 agrees at 11 bases. Germline CDR1 MNHEY, CDR2 SVGEGT. Germline trimming cut 6 bases from V and 9 bases from J; bases unmatched to any gene: 12. The CDR3 contains 15 residues. The CDR3 region is CASSRTGGHREQAFF. In nucleotides, the CDR3 is TGTGCCAGCAGCCGGACAGGGGGCCACCGGGAACAAGCTTTCTTT.

The chain carries TRBV30 and TRBJ1-4; 7 nucleotides match TRBD1. Looked up from germline, CDR1 is GTSNPN and CDR2 is SVGIG (reference sequence). The CDR3 sequence is 14 residues long. V trimming: 2 bases; J trimming: 5 bases; junction bases outside the gene matches: 5. The CDR3 spells CAWSLTGTNEKLFF. CDR3 bases: TGTGCCTGGAGTCTGACAGGGACAAATGAAAAACTGTTTTTT.

The chain recombines TRBV29-1 with TRBJ2-5; 7 bases are a match to TRBD2. The CDR3 runs 14 residues. V lost 6 bases to trimming and J lost 2 bases; unmatched junction nucleotides: 9. Germline V CDR1 and CDR2: SQVTM, ANQGSEA. The CDR3 loop reads CSVGGSARQETQYF. The CDR3 region has the DNA TGCAGCGTGGGGGGGTCGGCCCGACAAGAGACCCAGTACTTC.

V gene TRBV7-8 combines with J gene TRBJ1-4, with no clear D. CDR3 size: 16 residues. The ends were cut back, 1 base at V and 5 bases at J, with 14 bases in the middle. Germline CDR1 is SGHVS and CDR2 is FQNEAQ. The DNA of the CDR3 is TGTGCCAGCAGCTTAGAAGGGCGGAGCGGGAATGAAAAACTGTTTTTT. It specifies CASSLEGRSGNEKLFF.

Only a few counts were recorded for this clone. This chain connects TRBV6-4 to TRBJ1-4; D unresolved. V was shortened by 4 bases and J by 0 bases, with 9 bases between the two germline ends. The CDR3 consists of 15 residues. The germline V gene has CDR1 MRHNA and CDR2 SNTAGT. The CDR3 loop reads CASSGPGATNEKLFF. As DNA, the CDR3 is TGTGCCAGCAGTGGACCGGGAGCAACTAATGAAAAACTGTTTTTT.

This clone was observed a few times. The chain employs TRBV7-3 and TRBJ2-3; 8 nucleotides align to TRBD2. V gave up 2 bases and J gave up 6 bases; unmatched junction bases: 7. This CDR3 region has 15 residues. CDR1 SGHTA and CDR2 FQGTGA come from the germline V gene. CDR3 coding DNA: TGTGCCAGCAGCTTACGGGGGGGCCCATGGGATACGCAGTATTTT. Translating gives CASSLRGGPWDTQYF.

The chain carries TRBV29-1 and TRBJ1-6; D gene unclear. The germline gives CDR1 SQVTM, CDR2 ANQGSEA. CDR3 length: 13 residues. Trimming removed 5 bases at V and 7 bases at J, with 12 bases between. CDR3 protein: CSVKEGWNSPLHF. The DNA of the CDR3 is TGCAGCGTTAAGGAGGGTTGGAATTCACCCCTCCACTTT.

This clone turned up a few times. The chain is built from TRBV28 and TRBJ1-3; D remains unclear. The CDR3 is 15 amino acids. The V gene's germline CDR1 is MDHEN and CDR2 SYDVKM. V lost 4 bases and J lost 4, with 14 bases in between. In nucleotides, the CDR3 is TGTGCCAGCAGTTCCGCGGGCCTGGGGGGAAACACCATATATTTT. Translated: CASSSAGLGGNTIYF.